These 21 T cell receptor beta chains came from one sample sequenced in a study of blood T cell repertoires in COVID-19. The table came from immunoSEQ multiplex PCR; TCRdb's copy has only in-frame clones and leaves some out. Of about 300,000 clones in the sample, approximately 84% were seen once. The sequencing input was peripheral blood. The receptors stem from a human donor with COVID-19, enrolled during active disease. The donor label of this sample is uncertain.

This rearrangement joins TRBV20-1 to TRBJ1-4; D call uncertain. The CDR3 is 11 residues long. Germline CDR1 reads DFQATT; CDR2 reads SNEGSKA (reference sequence). V was shortened by 4 bases and J by 8 bases, with 8 bases between the two germline ends. The CDR3: CSAIVREKLFF. The CDR3, as DNA: TGCAGTGCTATAGTCAGGGAAAAACTGTTTTTT.

The chain has TRBV12-3 or TRBV12-4 and TRBJ2-7, with 8 bases that match TRBD2. This CDR3 comprises 13 residues. V gave up 5 bases and J gave up 4 bases; unmatched junction bases: 4. The CDR3 protein is CASSPGRVYEQYF. Written as DNA, the CDR3 is TGTGCCAGCAGTCCCGGGAGGGTTTACGAGCAGTACTTC.

J is TRBJ2-7 and V is TRBV9; possibly TRBD2 for D (5 bases). V lost 6 bases, J lost 0 bases, and 19 bases lay in between. The CDR3 totals 16 residues. Per the germline V gene, CDR1 is SGDLS and CDR2 is YYNGEE. The CDR3 loop is CASTPGWGRSSYEQYF. The DNA of the CDR3 is TGTGCCAGCACCCCGGGGTGGGGTCGAAGCTCCTACGAGCAGTACTTC.

This clone was detected only a few times. This sequence joins TRBV14 and TRBJ2-7, with 10 bases aligning to TRBD2. The germline CDR1 and CDR2 sequences are SGHDN and FVKESK. J gave up 3 bases and V 3 bases, and 5 bases lay outside the gene matches. The CDR3 contains 15 residues. In DNA, the CDR3 is TGTGCCAGCAGCCAGGGTAGCGGGAGGTTCTACGAGCAGTACTTC. The encoded protein is CASSQGSGRFYEQYF.

V usage is TRBV19 and J usage is TRBJ1-5; no firm D call. Germline V gene data show CDR1 as LNHDA and CDR2 as SQIVND (reference sequence). With 2 bases removed from V and 3 bases from J, the gap between germline ends came to 8 bases. CDR3 length: 14 residues. CDR3 sequence (DNA): TGTGCCAGTAGTATAAGCCCCGACAATCAGCCCCAGCATTTT. Residues: CASSISPDNQPQHF.

The chain joins TRBV6-1 to TRBJ2-5; the match to TRBD2 covers 9 bases. The V gene's germline CDR1 is MNHNS and CDR2 SASEGT. V gave up 2 bases and J gave up 4 bases; unmatched junction bases: 8. The CDR3 runs 16 residues. CDR3 nucleotide sequence: TGTGCCAGCAGTGAACCCCGGGGGCGGGAGGGAGAGACCCAGTACTTC. Protein: CASSEPRGREGETQYF.

The V gene is TRBV11-3, the J gene TRBJ2-3, with D possibly matching TRBD2 (5 bases). Per the germline V gene, CDR1 is SGHNT and CDR2 is YENEEA. The CDR3 extends over 15 amino acids. Trimming pared 5 bases from V and 2 bases from J, leaving 14 bases between. CDR3 in DNA: TGTGCCAGCAGCCTCTTAGCGACACCCACAGATACGCAGTATTTT. Its translation is CASSLLATPTDTQYF.

Concerning this clone: Other DNA sequences in the same sample also yield this CDR3. The rearrangement uses TRBV19 and TRBJ2-5, with 9 bases that match TRBD2. Germline V gene lookup returns CDR1 LNHDA and CDR2 SQIVND (reference sequence). CDR3 length: 14 residues. Trimming removed 3 bases from V and 5 bases from J; junction bases left unmatched: 4. The chain's CDR3 is CASSISGSWETQYF. In nucleotides, the CDR3 is TGTGCCAGTAGTATTAGCGGGAGCTGGGAGACCCAGTACTTC.

The chain employs TRBV28 and TRBJ2-7; D gene uncertain. Trimming cost V 6 bases and J 7 bases, with 13 bases left between them. This CDR3 comprises 12 residues. From germline, CDR1 is MDHEN and CDR2 SYDVKM. CDR3 region: CASSTPLREQYF. The DNA of the CDR3 is TGTGCCAGCAGCACCCCTCTCAGGGAGCAGTACTTC.

J is TRBJ2-7 and V is TRBV7-9; the match to TRBD1 covers 7 bases. The CDR3 runs 15 residues. Germline trimming cut 5 bases from V and 4 bases from J; bases unmatched to any gene: 11. Germline loops: CDR1 SEHNR, CDR2 FQNEAQ (reference sequence). The CDR3 DNA is TGTGCCAGCAGCGCGAGGGGGCCATACGAATACGAGCAGTACTTC. The encoded protein is CASSARGPYEYEQYF.

The genes are TRBV29-1 and TRBJ2-3; D is uncertain. The CDR3 is 13 residues long. The V gene lost 5 bases and the J gene lost 0 bases, with 9 bases spanning the gap. CDR1 and CDR2 (germline): SQVTM, ANQGSEA. This CDR3 reads CSVQELSTDTQYF. In DNA form, the CDR3 reads TGCAGCGTTCAGGAACTGAGCACAGATACGCAGTATTTT.

The chain recombines TRBV3-1 (or the pseudogene TRBV3-2) with TRBJ2-1; possibly TRBD2 for D (5 bases). CDR1 is LGHDT, CDR2 YNNKEL, per germline (reference sequence). V was trimmed by 4 bases and J by 9 bases, leaving 13 bases between them. This CDR3 is built from 13 residues. The CDR3 loop is CASSPLAGPEQFF. CDR3 DNA sequence: TGTGCCAGCAGCCCCCTGGCGGGCCCTGAGCAGTTCTTC.

This chain links TRBV7-3 with TRBJ2-1; 8 positions agree with TRBD2. V lost 4 bases to trimming and J lost 5 bases; unmatched junction nucleotides: 16. The V gene's germline CDR1 is SGHTA and CDR2 FQGTGA. The CDR3 extends over 18 amino acids. CDR3 sequence reads: CASSSSSPAGVSDNEQFF. In nucleotides, the CDR3 is TGTGCCAGCAGCTCCTCATCCCCAGCGGGAGTGTCGGACAATGAGCAGTTCTTC.

The rearrangement joins TRBV11-2 to TRBJ2-7; 11 bases fit TRBD1. Germline values: CDR1 SGHAT, CDR2 FQNNGV. Unmatched junction bases numbered 3, after V lost 5 bases and J lost 6 bases. This CDR3 contains 13 residues. CDR3 loop: CASSLGQGVEQYF. CDR3 nucleotide sequence: TGTGCCAGCAGCCTGGGACAGGGGGTCGAGCAGTACTTC.

J is TRBJ1-5 and V is TRBV18; the D gene is possibly TRBD1 (5 bases). The CDR3 spans 13 residues. V lost 1 base, J lost 7 bases, and 8 bases lay in between. CDR1 and CDR2 from the germline V gene are KGHSH and LQKENI. The CDR3 DNA is TGTGCCAGCTCACCACGGAGGGGACAGCCCCAGCATTTT. This gives the protein CASSPRRGQPQHF.

V usage is TRBV28 and J usage is TRBJ1-2, with 7 positions matching TRBD1. V was clipped by 5 bases and J by 6 bases; unmatched bases: 9. Germline V lookup: CDR1 MDHEN, CDR2 SYDVKM. This CDR3 spans 14 amino acids. The CDR3: CASSPPTGRNGYTF. DNA for the CDR3: TGTGCCAGCAGTCCTCCGACAGGGCGGAATGGCTACACCTTC.

The V and J genes are TRBV29-1 and TRBJ1-2; 7 bases are shared with TRBD1. V was clipped by 8 bases and J by 2 bases; unmatched bases: 8. This CDR3 has 13 amino acids. Germline values: CDR1 SQVTM, CDR2 ANQGSEA. The CDR3 region is CSTQGSVNYGYTF. The CDR3 DNA reads as TGCAGCACACAGGGGTCAGTAAACTATGGCTACACCTTC.

There are a few counts of this clone. V and J are TRBV18 and TRBJ1-6; D is unclear. This CDR3 region has 15 residues. V was cut by 3 bases and J by 8 bases, with 14 bases left in between. Germline lookup yields CDR1 KGHSH and CDR2 LQKENI. CDR3 bases: TGTGCCAGCTCACCGGAAGCTTATGAGGATTCACCCCTCCACTTT. It codes for CASSPEAYEDSPLHF.

This clone was counted a single time. The chain uses TRBV28 and TRBJ2-1, with D possibly TRBD2 on 5 matching bases. V was pared by 6 bases and J by 7 bases, with 7 bases between. From germline, CDR1 is MDHEN and CDR2 SYDVKM. This CDR3 has 11 residues. The DNA of the CDR3 is TGTGCCAGCAGAGCGGCGAATGAGCAGTTCTTC. Amino acids: CASRAANEQFF.

The chain employs TRBV5-1 and TRBJ2-1; 16 bases agree with TRBD2. The CDR3 has 16 amino acids. Per germline, CDR1 SGHRS and CDR2 YFSETQ. Trimming removed 5 bases from V and 6 bases from J; junction bases left unmatched: 5. The CDR3 DNA is TGCGCCAGCAGACAGGGACTAGCGGGAGGGCCCAATGAGCAGTTCTTC. Its translation: CASRQGLAGGPNEQFF.

The chain uses TRBV29-1 and TRBJ1-1; 7 positions match TRBD1. CDR1 is SQVTM and CDR2 is ANQGSEA in the germline V gene. V lost 5 bases, J lost 8 bases, and 11 bases stayed unmatched. The CDR3 runs to 13 residues. The CDR3 reads CSVLPRQGIEAFF. The CDR3 DNA reads as TGCAGCGTTTTGCCTAGACAGGGTATCGAAGCTTTCTTT.